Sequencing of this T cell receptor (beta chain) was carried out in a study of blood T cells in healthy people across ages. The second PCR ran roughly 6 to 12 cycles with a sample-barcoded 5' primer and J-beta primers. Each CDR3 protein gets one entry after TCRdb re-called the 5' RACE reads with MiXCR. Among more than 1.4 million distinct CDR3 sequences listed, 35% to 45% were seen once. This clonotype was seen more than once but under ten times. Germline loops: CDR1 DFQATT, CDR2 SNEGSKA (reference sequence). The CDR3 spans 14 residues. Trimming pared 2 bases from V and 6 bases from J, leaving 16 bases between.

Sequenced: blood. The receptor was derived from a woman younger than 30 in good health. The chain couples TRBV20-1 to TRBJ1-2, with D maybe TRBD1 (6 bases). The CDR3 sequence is CSARLGARPDGYTF. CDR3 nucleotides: TGCAGTGCTAGACTGGGGGCCAGACCAGATGGCTACACCTTC.